These T cell receptor beta chains were read from a single sample in a study of early T cells in non-severe SARS-CoV-2 infection. TCRdb ran MiXCR on the 5' RACE reads and lists one entry per CDR3 protein. The table includes approximately 37,000 distinct CDR3 sequences, roughly 5% detected once. Sample: whole blood. The receptors derive from an adult who was a healthcare worker with PCR-confirmed SARS-CoV-2 infection or an uninfected control (not recorded which). Both conserved end residues are part of each CDR3. The D gene is left open where the match is weak. Clone sizes are given selectively: once, few, many, or a class where the clone is expanded.

>TRBV12-3/TRBV12-4|TRBJ2-5|.|few
TGTGCCAGCACTCGGAGTGCCAGTGGGGAGACCCAGTACTTC
CASTRSASGETQYF
>TRBV6-6|TRBJ2-1|.|many
TGTGCCAGCAGTTACGGGTTAACTGGGAATGAGCAGTTCTTC
CASSYGLTGNEQFF
>TRBV12-3/TRBV12-4|TRBJ1-5|TRBD1|many
TGTGCCAGCAGTTTGGGGACAGGGGACTATAGCAATCAGCCCCAGCATTTT
CASSLGTGDYSNQPQHF
>TRBV6-1|TRBJ2-1|.|many
TGTGCCAGCAGTGAAAGGCAGGGAGATTACAATGAGCAGTTCTTC
CASSERQGDYNEQFF
>TRBV7-6|TRBJ2-1|TRBD2|many
TGTGCCAGCAGCTTTCAACGGGGGGGCCGTTGGGGAAATGAGCAGTTCTTC
CASSFQRGGRWGNEQFF
>TRBV7-9|TRBJ2-5|.|many
TGTGCCAGCAGCCAGACTAGGAACTTTGGCCAAGAGACCCAGTACTTC
CASSQTRNFGQETQYF
>TRBV6-5|TRBJ1-5|TRBD1|many
TGTGCCAGCAGGATGGGACAGACCGTGAATCAGCCCCAGCATTTT
CASRMGQTVNQPQHF
>TRBV18|TRBJ2-1|TRBD1|many
TGTGCCAGCTCACCACGGGCAACAGGGGGAGATGAGCAGTTCTTC
CASSPRATGGDEQFF
>TRBV7-9|TRBJ1-4|.|.
TGTGCCAGCAGCTTAGAGGCCAGCAACGCAGAAAAACTGTTTTTT
CASSLEASNAEKLFF
>TRBV7-2|TRBJ1-1|TRBD1|.
TGTGCCAGCAGCCCACGGACAGGGTCGGCTTTCTTT
CASSPRTGSAFF
>TRBV7-8|TRBJ1-2|.|.
TGTGCCAGCAGCTTAGAAGGAACAGGGCTCTATGGCTACACCTTC
CASSLEGTGLYGYTF
>TRBV9|TRBJ2-1|.|many
TGTGCCAGCAGCCCCAGGACCCGCTCCTACAATGAGCAGTTCTTC
CASSPRTRSYNEQFF